These 16 T cell receptor beta chains originate from one sample sequenced in a study of T cell clusters in autoimmune cytopenias. Roughly 38,000 genome equivalents of blood DNA were amplified for TRB. One tube held mixed TRB-A and TRB-B primer pools for touch-down PCR. TCRdb re-called the multiplex PCR reads and gives one entry per CDR3 protein, without DNA. The sample includes thousands of distinct CDR3 sequences. The same sample was also studied in work on T cell repertoires in aging, cancer and after chemotherapy.

Sequencing input: peripheral blood. The origin of the receptors is a human donor in good health.

In terms of frequency, this clonotype is medium-sized. The chain couples TRBV29-1 to TRBJ2-2; TCRdb proposes TRBD1, but this gene call is untestable without DNA. Germline lookup yields CDR1 SQVTM and CDR2 ANQGSEA. The CDR3 length is 15 residues. CDR3 sequence reads: CSVEDRGLNTGELFF.

The genes are TRBV6-5 and TRBJ2-7; TCRdb calls TRBD1, which cannot be checked without DNA. Germline-derived CDR1 and CDR2 are MNHEY and SVGAGI. The CDR3 is 12 residues long. CDR3 residues: CASSYTGHEQYF.

This rearrangement joins TRBV10-1 to TRBJ2-2. Germline CDR1 WNHNN, CDR2 SYGVQD (reference sequence). The CDR3 consists of 12 residues. The chain's CDR3 is CASSEWGGELFF.

This clonotype registers medium-sized by frequency. This sequence joins TRBV19 and TRBJ1-2; TCRdb's D call of TRBD1 is untestable without DNA. CDR1 and CDR2 (germline): LNHDA, SQIVND (reference sequence). The CDR3 loop spans 15 amino acids. CDR3 loop: CASSIRDEVNYGYTF.

This chain uses TRBV13 with TRBJ1-2. The germline CDR1 and CDR2 sequences are PRHDT and FYEKMQ (reference sequence). This CDR3 spans 12 amino acids. Here the CDR3 reads CASSSLNYGYTF.

This clonotype counts as medium-sized by frequency. The chain recombines TRBV29-1 with TRBJ2-7. Looked up from germline, CDR1 is SQVTM and CDR2 is ANQGSEA. The CDR3 sequence is 13 residues long. CDR3: CSVEALDSYEQYF.

This chain joins TRBV20-1 and TRBJ2-6; the D call from TCRdb, TRBD1, cannot be confirmed without DNA. CDR1 DFQATT and CDR2 SNEGSKA come from the germline V gene (reference sequence). The CDR3 totals 17 residues. The CDR3 here is CSARGRDRDSGANVLTF.

The rearrangement uses TRBV5-4 and TRBJ2-4; there is no DNA to check the TCRdb D call of TRBD2. The CDR3 is made up of 14 amino acids. CDR1 is SGHNT and CDR2 is YYREEE in the germline V gene (reference sequence). The CDR3 loop reads CASSFGGNENIQYF.

According to its frequency, this clonotype is medium-sized. The chain recombines TRBV5-5 with TRBJ2-1. The germline CDR1 and CDR2 sequences are SGHKS and YYEKEE (reference sequence). This CDR3 has 12 amino acids. The CDR3 region is CASSPTPNEQFF.

This chain connects TRBV6-5 to TRBJ1-1. The CDR3 totals 14 residues. The germline V gene encodes CDR1 MNHEY and CDR2 SVGAGI. The CDR3 is CASSYQVENTEAFF.

Its frequency marks this clonotype as medium-sized. This chain links TRBV6-5 with TRBJ2-1; TCRdb outputs TRBD1, but without DNA this stays unchecked. Per germline, CDR1 MNHEY and CDR2 SVGAGI. The CDR3 has 18 residues. CDR3 loop: CASSHYGGYSENYNEQFF.

The CDR3 sequence: CASSPRLGFFGYGYTF. The genes are TRBV5-6 and TRBJ1-2. CDR3 length equals 16 residues. The V gene's germline CDR1 is SGHDT and CDR2 YYEEEE.

By frequency, this clonotype registers medium-sized. The chain carries TRBV6-5 and TRBJ1-6; TCRdb calls TRBD1, which cannot be checked without DNA. CDR3 size: 16 residues. Per germline, CDR1 MNHEY and CDR2 SVGAGI. This CDR3 reads CASSSLGTATGSPLHF.

The chain has TRBV27 and TRBJ2-7; the D call from TCRdb, TRBD1, cannot be confirmed without DNA. The CDR3 has 13 residues. Germline values: CDR1 MNHEY, CDR2 SMNVEV (reference sequence). The CDR3 here is CASSFDRYYEQYF.

This clonotype counts as medium-sized by frequency. The V and J genes are TRBV12-3 or TRBV12-4 and TRBJ1-6. The CDR3 runs to 14 residues. The CDR3: CASSFMGEGSPLHF.

This clonotype is called medium-sized based on its frequency. V gene TRBV27 combines with J gene TRBJ2-3; no DNA is available, so the TRBD1 call from TCRdb remains unchecked. The length of the CDR3 is 14 residues. Germline CDR1 is MNHEY and CDR2 is SMNVEV (reference sequence). The CDR3: CASSLYRGADTQYF.